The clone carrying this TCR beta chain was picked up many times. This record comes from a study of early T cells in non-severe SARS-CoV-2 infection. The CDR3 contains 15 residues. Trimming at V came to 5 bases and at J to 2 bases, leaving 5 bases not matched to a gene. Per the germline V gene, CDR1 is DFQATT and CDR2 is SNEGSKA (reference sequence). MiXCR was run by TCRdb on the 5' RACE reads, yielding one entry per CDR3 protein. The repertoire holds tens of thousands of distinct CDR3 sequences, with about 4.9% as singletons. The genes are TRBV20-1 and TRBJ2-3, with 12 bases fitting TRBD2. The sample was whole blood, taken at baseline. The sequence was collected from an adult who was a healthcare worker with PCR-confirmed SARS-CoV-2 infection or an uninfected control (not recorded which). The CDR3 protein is CSARTSGTNTDTQYF. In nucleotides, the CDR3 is TGCAGTGCTCGGACTAGCGGGACGAACACAGATACGCAGTATTTT.